This record covers a single T cell receptor (beta chain). Its antigen is unidentified. One end of the junction fails to match germline, which may point to a read error. In the naive CD8 group, cells lacked CD45RO and were positively selected for CCR7, so terminally differentiated effector memory CD45RA+ cells were left out. These data belong to a study of shared clonotypes between healthy human individuals. Study observations and caveats: Memory subsets generally showed smaller estimated richness than naive subsets did. Sampling included only blood; tissue repertoires likely differ.

The repertoire was sequenced with immunoSEQ multiplex PCR; TCRdb's copy has only in-frame clones and lacks some. The sample carries just over 2,000,000 clones, about 95% recorded once. Per the germline V gene, CDR1 is MGHRA and CDR2 is YSYEKL. The CDR3 covers 13 residues. This chain links TRBV4-1 with TRBJ2-1; D is perhaps TRBD2 (6 bases). Sequencing input: naive CD8+ T cells sorted from blood. The TCR comes from a man younger than 35 in good health. In DNA, the CDR3 is TGCGCCAGCAGCCAAGATCGCGGGACTCAGCGGATCTTC. Protein product: CASSQDRGTQRIF.